The 15 T cell receptor beta chains reported below all come from one sample, sequenced in a study of graft-versus-host responses after intestinal transplantation. Only in-frame clones appear in the TCRdb table, and some are missing; sequencing was by immunoSEQ multiplex PCR. The table lists thousands of clones, over 25% of them singletons. The sequences come from alloreactive CD4+ T cells from a mixed lymphocyte reaction culture, collected before intestinal transplant. Subset noted: CFSE-low proliferating T cells sorted from roughly six-day pre-transplant mixed lymphocyte reaction (GvH or HvG direction). These receptors were collected from a human patient who received an intestinal transplant.

CDR3 in amino acids: CASSFRPGGGEAFF. CDR3 DNA: TGTGCCAGCAGCTTCCGTCCCGGGGGAGGTGAAGCTTTCTTT. This chain uses TRBV7-3 with TRBJ1-1; D is perhaps TRBD1 (5 bases). CDR3 length: 14 residues. In germline, CDR1 is SGHTA, CDR2 FQGTGA. Trimming took off 3 bases at V and 7 bases at J, with 15 bases between the two ends.

This chain connects TRBV15 to TRBJ2-1; a possible D gene is TRBD2 (6 bases). The V end lost 4 bases, the J end lost 3 bases, and 16 bases lay between the germline ends. Germline V CDR1 and CDR2: LNHNV, YYDKDF (reference sequence). CDR3 length: 16 residues. The CDR3 nucleotides read TGTGCCACCAGCAACAACCCGGACGGGGGCTACAATGAGCAGTTCTTC. Its translation: CATSNNPDGGYNEQFF.

This clone ranks as medium-sized. The rearrangement uses TRBV28 and TRBJ2-7, with 8 bases that match TRBD2. With V trimmed by 7 bases and J by 2 bases, 4 bases remained unmatched. Per germline, CDR1 MDHEN and CDR2 SYDVKM. This CDR3 is built from 13 residues. CDR3 bases: TGTGCCAGCACTCCGGGGGGGCCCTACGAGCAGTACTTC. It translates to CASTPGGPYEQYF.

There are a few counts of this clone. The chain's CDR3 is CASSPEVGELFF. CDR3 DNA sequence: TGTGCCAGCAGCCCCGAGGTCGGGGAGCTGTTTTTT. The chain combines TRBV28 with TRBJ2-2, with unresolved D. The CDR3 is made up of 12 amino acids. Per germline, CDR1 MDHEN and CDR2 SYDVKM. Between the trimmed V and J ends, which lost 6 bases and 7 bases, there was a span of 9 bases.

In its sample, this clone ranks as medium-sized (0.01 to 0.1%). This chain connects TRBV5-1 to TRBJ2-3; weak D call: TRBD1 (6 bases). V dropped 8 bases and J dropped 6 bases, with 13 bases sitting between them. The germline CDR1 and CDR2 sequences are SGHRS and YFSETQ. This CDR3 comprises 12 residues. CDR3 in amino acids: CASGQIGDTQYF. CDR3 DNA: TGCGCCAGTGGACAGATCGGGGATACGCAGTATTTT.

This clone was counted between two and nine times. DNA of the CDR3: TGTGCCAGCAGCGGACAGCCCCCTAACTATGGCTACACCTTC. The encoded protein is CASSGQPPNYGYTF. This chain links TRBV28 with TRBJ1-2; the D gene is possibly TRBD1 (6 bases). V was clipped by 6 bases and J by 0 bases, with 11 bases between them. Germline loops: CDR1 MDHEN, CDR2 SYDVKM. The length of the CDR3 is 14 residues.

Sample share makes this clone medium-sized (0.01 to 0.1%). The chain links TRBV7-2 to TRBJ1-2; D is uncertain. V lost 0 bases and J 4 bases, leaving 9 bases between the germline ends. The CDR3 totals 14 residues. Per germline, CDR1 SGHTA and CDR2 FQGNSA. The CDR3, as DNA: TGTGCCAGCAGCTTAGCGCGTCGGTCCTATGGCTACACCTTC. It encodes CASSLARRSYGYTF.

This clone occurred a few times. The chain combines TRBV4-2 with TRBJ2-7, with 11 positions matching TRBD2. Germline CDR1 LGHNA, CDR2 YNFKEQ. V trimming: 4 bases; J trimming: 4 bases; junction bases outside the gene matches: 9. The CDR3 loop spans 16 amino acids. CDR3 sequence reads: CASSPRSSGGTYEQYF. The CDR3 DNA follows: TGTGCCAGCAGCCCCCGTTCTAGCGGGGGGACTTACGAGCAGTACTTC.

This chain links TRBV23-1 with TRBJ1-2; possible D gene TRBD1, 6 bases. TRBV23-1 is identified as an open reading frame with a role that is uncertain. This CDR3 spans 15 amino acids. V was clipped by 4 bases and J by 4 bases, with 16 bases between them. In DNA, the CDR3 is TGCGCCAGCAGTCTAGACAGGATACTGCCCTATGGCTACACCTTC. It is translated as CASSLDRILPYGYTF.

This clone was seen a few times. The chain employs TRBV6-5 and TRBJ2-5, with D perhaps TRBD1 (6 bases). Germline CDR1 and CDR2: MNHEY and SVGAGI. The V gene lost 0 bases and the J gene lost 7 bases, with 12 bases spanning the gap. There are 14 residues in the CDR3. CDR3 region: CASSYSLLQGTQYF. Written as DNA, the CDR3 is TGTGCCAGCAGTTACTCACTATTACAGGGGACCCAGTACTTC.

This sequence joins TRBV6-1 and TRBJ2-1; TRBD2 might be the D (6 bases). The CDR3 totals 15 residues. V shed 3 bases and J shed 0 bases, with 9 bases lying between them. Germline V gene sequence: CDR1 MNHNS, CDR2 SASEGT. For the CDR3, the DNA is TGTGCCAGCAGTGAGGACTATTTCTCCTACAATGAGCAGTTCTTC. Its protein product is CASSEDYFSYNEQFF.

The chain couples TRBV2 to TRBJ2-2, with D possibly being TRBD1 (6 bases). V shed 6 bases and J shed 2 bases, with 13 bases lying between them. The CDR3 covers 15 residues. Germline CDR1 and CDR2: SNHLY and FYNNEI. This chain's CDR3 is CASRLIQGNTGELFF. CDR3 bases: TGTGCCAGCAGATTGATACAGGGAAACACCGGGGAGCTGTTTTTT.

This rearrangement joins TRBV7-3 to TRBJ2-7; D perhaps matches TRBD2 (6 bases). The germline V gene encodes CDR1 SGHTA and CDR2 FQGTGA. The CDR3 runs to 14 residues. The V and J ends lost 2 bases and 2 bases respectively, with 10 bases between them. The CDR3: CASSLGPGAYEQYF. CDR3 coding DNA: TGTGCCAGCAGCTTAGGACCGGGGGCCTACGAGCAGTACTTC.

The CDR3 DNA is TGTGCCAGCAGCTCCTCCGGGGACTCTGGAAACACCATATATTTT. Its translation is CASSSSGDSGNTIYF. V and J are TRBV6-6 and TRBJ1-3; D is uncertain. The V gene lost 6 bases and the J gene lost 0 bases, with 12 bases spanning the gap. There are 15 residues in the CDR3. The germline CDR1 and CDR2 sequences are MNHNY and SVGAGI (reference sequence).

This clone was counted only a few times. The V call is TRBV5-1, the J call TRBJ2-7; TRBD1 might be the D (5 bases). V was trimmed by 0 bases and J by 0 bases, leaving 7 bases between them. The CDR3 covers 14 residues. Germline V gene data show CDR1 as SGHRS and CDR2 as YFSETQ. For the CDR3, the DNA is TGCGCCAGCAGCTTGGGGACAAGCTCCTACGAGCAGTACTTC. It translates to CASSLGTSSYEQYF.